Shown below are 5 T cell receptor beta chains from a single sample sequenced in a study of blood T cell repertoires in COVID-19. The data were produced by immunoSEQ multiplex PCR, yet TCRdb's version contains in-frame clones alone and is incomplete. The sample holds approximately 44,000 clones, approximately 89% seen once. Material for sequencing was peripheral blood. Receptors originate from a woman aged 80 or over with acute or convalescent COVID-19.

The V gene is TRBV5-1, the J gene TRBJ2-2, with 10 positions matching TRBD1. The CDR3 length is 16 residues. Trimming took 4 bases from V and 4 from J; bases not matched to a gene: 7. CDR1 and CDR2 (germline): SGHRS, YFSETQ. DNA for the CDR3: TGCGCCAGCAGCCCTCCCGGGACAGGGGCCACCGGGGAGCTGTTTTTT. It yields the protein CASSPPGTGATGELFF.

CDR3 DNA sequence: TGTGCCAGCTCACCGGGACTAGAAGAGACCCAGTACTTC. This translates into CASSPGLEETQYF. The chain recombines TRBV18 with TRBJ2-5, with 8 bases matching TRBD2. The germline gives CDR1 KGHSH, CDR2 LQKENI. J was trimmed by 3 bases and V by 3 bases; bases with no gene match: 0. This CDR3 has 13 amino acids.

V usage is TRBV5-6 and J usage is TRBJ1-1; no firm D call. Germline V gene lookup returns CDR1 SGHDT and CDR2 YYEEEE. Between the trimmed V and J ends, which lost 0 bases and 9 bases, there was a span of 15 bases. The CDR3 contains 14 residues. The CDR3 here is CASSLGAIKWKAFF. Here the CDR3 DNA reads TGTGCCAGCAGCTTGGGAGCGATTAAGTGGAAAGCTTTCTTT.

This clone was counted once. The V call is TRBV5-1, the J call TRBJ1-6, with unresolved D. V was trimmed by 0 bases and J by 8 bases, leaving 12 bases between them. Per the germline V gene, CDR1 is SGHRS and CDR2 is YFSETQ. CDR3 length: 15 amino acids. The DNA for the CDR3 is TGCGCCAGCAGCTTGGAACAGTCGAATGATTCACCCCTCCACTTT. Translated, it gives CASSLEQSNDSPLHF.

V gene TRBV27 combines with J gene TRBJ2-2; D possibly corresponds to TRBD1 (6 bases). CDR1 and CDR2 (germline): MNHEY, SMNVEV (reference sequence). Trimming shortened V by 6 bases and J by 1 base, and 9 bases separated the two germline ends. The CDR3 is made up of 14 amino acids. The CDR3 coding sequence is TGTGCCAGCAGATGGGGACAGAACACCGGGGAGCTGTTTTTT. Translation: CASRWGQNTGELFF.